This TCR beta chain appears in the sequencing data of a study of blood T cells in healthy people across ages. With a J-beta primer mix and a sample-barcoded 5' primer, a second PCR ran roughly 6 to 12 cycles. From the 5' RACE reads, TCRdb called clonotypes with MiXCR, one entry per CDR3 protein. The repertoire consists of 850,000 to 1,300,000 distinct CDR3 sequences, with 45% occurring once and the leading ten covering 18%. General study points: When set beside aged donors, long-lived donors presented more naive CD4+ cells and higher diversity. For the donors, CMV status was unknown and possibly confounded expanded clonotype changes. Age brought a roughly linear fall in TCR beta diversity measured per million T cells.

The CDR3 extends over 15 amino acids. Germline V gene data show CDR1 as SEHNR and CDR2 as FQNEAQ (reference sequence). Trimming took off 3 bases at V and 4 bases at J, with 15 bases between the two ends. In the case of this clonotype: What it binds is unknown.

There were healthy Caucasian individuals from Russia, aged 6 to 90, serving as donors. The sequenced sample consisted of blood. V and J are TRBV7-9 and TRBJ1-2, with D uncertain. The TCR originated in a woman aged 55 to 70 in good health. CDR3 nucleotides: TGTGCCAGCAGCTTTTATTCGGGCGACCTCTATGGCTACACCTTC. Translating it yields CASSFYSGDLYGYTF.